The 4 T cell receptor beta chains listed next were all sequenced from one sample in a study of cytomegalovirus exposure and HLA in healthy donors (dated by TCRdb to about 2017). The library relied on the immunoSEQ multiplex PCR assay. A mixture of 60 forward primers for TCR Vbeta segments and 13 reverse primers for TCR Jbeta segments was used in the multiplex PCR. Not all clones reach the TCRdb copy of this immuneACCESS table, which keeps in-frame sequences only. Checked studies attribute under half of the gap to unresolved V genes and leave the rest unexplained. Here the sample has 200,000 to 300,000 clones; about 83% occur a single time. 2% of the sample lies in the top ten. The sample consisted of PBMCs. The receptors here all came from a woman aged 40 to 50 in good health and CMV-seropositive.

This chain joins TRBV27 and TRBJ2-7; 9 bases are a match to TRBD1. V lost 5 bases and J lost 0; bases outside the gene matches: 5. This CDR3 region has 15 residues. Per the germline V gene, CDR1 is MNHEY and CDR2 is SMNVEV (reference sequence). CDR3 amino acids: CASSHSGQGSYEQYF. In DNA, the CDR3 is TGTGCCAGCAGTCACTCGGGACAGGGCTCCTACGAGCAGTACTTC.

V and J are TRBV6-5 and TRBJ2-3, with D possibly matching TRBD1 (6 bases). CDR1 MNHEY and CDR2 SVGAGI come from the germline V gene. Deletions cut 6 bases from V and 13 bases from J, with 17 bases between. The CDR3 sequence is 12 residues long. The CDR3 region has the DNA TGTGCCAGCAGCCACGGTGCAGGACAGAAGTATTTT. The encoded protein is CASSHGAGQKYF.

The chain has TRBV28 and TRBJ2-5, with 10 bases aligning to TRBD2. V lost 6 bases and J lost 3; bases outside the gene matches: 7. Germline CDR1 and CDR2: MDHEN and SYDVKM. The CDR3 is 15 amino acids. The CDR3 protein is CASSTKGLAEETQYF. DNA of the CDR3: TGTGCCAGCAGCACCAAAGGACTAGCGGAAGAGACCCAGTACTTC.

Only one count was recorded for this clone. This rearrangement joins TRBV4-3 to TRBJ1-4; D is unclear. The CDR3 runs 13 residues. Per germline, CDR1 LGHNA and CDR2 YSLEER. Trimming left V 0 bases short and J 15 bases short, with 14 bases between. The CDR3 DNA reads TGCGCCAGCAGCCAAGATCCGGGGAGTTCTTTGTTTTTT. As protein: CASSQDPGSSLFF.